This TCR beta chain is drawn from a study of beta chain features in type 1 diabetes. Investigators reverse transcribed all isolated RNA, so they sequenced expressed TCRB transcripts. Several million reads on average were seen across naive, central memory and regulatory T cell samples. Measured with immunoSEQ multiplex PCR; TCRdb has only the in-frame clones, and not every one. The table has around 260,000 clones, 24% seen once. The study, taken as a whole, reports: TCRB CDR3s from Type 1 diabetes patients were moderately but significantly shorter in all four CD4+ subsets.

The V end lost 6 bases, the J end lost 4 bases, and 18 bases lay between the germline ends. This CDR3 comprises 15 residues. Germline V gives CDR1 SEHNR, CDR2 FQNEAQ (reference sequence). There are a few counts of this clone. Its antigen remains unidentified. Sorted CD4+ subsets: naive, central memory, regulatory, stem cell-like memory (CD45RO/CCR7/CD25/CD127/CD95/CD27 panel). The receptor comes from a woman in her 30s with type 1 diabetes. This sequence joins TRBV7-9 and TRBJ1-2; D unresolved. The sequenced sample was naive CD4+ T cells from blood. CDR3 sequence: CASRGAGTSSYGYTF. CDR3 DNA sequence: TGTGCCAGCAGGGGAGCAGGAACCTCTAGCTATGGCTACACCTTC.